This T cell receptor (beta chain) was profiled in a study of radiotherapy plus CTLA-4 blockade in lung cancer. Study-level background: Among patients, roughly 17% showed objective responses, and 30% to 40% had disease control.

It was focal radiation plus CTLA-4 blockade with ipilimumab that patients with chemo-refractory metastatic non-small-cell lung cancer received. Clones were sequenced by immunoSEQ multiplex PCR, and TCRdb holds only the in-frame ones, with some missing. The profile shows roughly 32,000 clones, around four fifths of them singletons. The germline gives CDR1 KGHSH, CDR2 LQKENI. The V and J ends lost 8 bases and 10 bases respectively, with 19 bases between them. The CDR3 runs 13 residues. This TCR came from a human donor with non-small cell lung cancer that progressed on radiotherapy plus ipilimumab. The gene calls are TRBV18 and TRBJ2-3, with a tentative D call TRBD1 (6 bases). The sequencing used peripheral blood, collected from a patient treated with radiotherapy plus ipilimumab. CDR3 coding DNA: TGTGCCAGCCCCCCCAACGGGGCAGGGGCGCAGTATTTT. It is translated as CASPPNGAGAQYF.